Listed below are T cell receptor beta chains from one sample, sequenced in a study of blood T cell repertoires in COVID-19. Assay used: immunoSEQ multiplex PCR; TCRdb lists only in-frame clones, some missing. Here the sample spans some 200,000 clones, roughly 80% being singletons. Sequenced: peripheral blood. The receptors come from an older woman with COVID-19, enrolled during active disease. Both conserved end residues are part of each CDR3. The order of the fields is clone size, D gene, J gene, V gene, CDR3 DNA, CDR3 protein. A D gene is named only where the DNA matches it firmly. Clone size is not always given. Where it is, it says once, few, many or a class for expanded clones.

abundance: -
d_gene: TRBD1
j_gene: TRBJ1-2
v_gene: TRBV6-5
CDR3nt: TGTGCCAGCAGCTACCGGCAGGGGGCGCGGTATGGCTACACCTTC
CDR3aa: CASSYRQGARYGYTF

abundance: -
d_gene: TRBD1
j_gene: TRBJ1-2
v_gene: TRBV10-3
CDR3nt: TGTGCCATCAGTGAAACAGGGGATAGCTACACCTTC
CDR3aa: CAISETGDSYTF

abundance: -
d_gene: TRBD1
j_gene: TRBJ2-3
v_gene: TRBV12-3/TRBV12-4
CDR3nt: TGTGCCGGACAGGGATCTAGCACAGATACGCAGTATTTT
CDR3aa: CAGQGSSTDTQYF

abundance: once
d_gene: -
j_gene: TRBJ1-3
v_gene: TRBV6-1
CDR3nt: TGTGCCAGCAGTGAATATTCTGGGGGCTTGAGCTCTGGAAACACCATATATTTT
CDR3aa: CASSEYSGGLSSGNTIYF

abundance: -
d_gene: TRBD1
j_gene: TRBJ1-1
v_gene: TRBV6-5
CDR3nt: TGTGCCAGCAGCAGAGGGGGCTCTGAAGCTTTCTTT
CDR3aa: CASSRGGSEAFF

abundance: -
d_gene: TRBD1
j_gene: TRBJ1-2
v_gene: TRBV28
CDR3nt: TGTGCCAGCACGAAATATCCGGGACAGGGGCGAGGAAACTATGGCTACACCTTC
CDR3aa: CASTKYPGQGRGNYGYTF

abundance: -
d_gene: TRBD1
j_gene: TRBJ2-2
v_gene: TRBV29-1
CDR3nt: TGCAGCGCCATAACGGACAGGGTGAACACCGGGGAGCTGTTTTTT
CDR3aa: CSAITDRVNTGELFF

abundance: -
d_gene: -
j_gene: TRBJ1-2
v_gene: TRBV5-4
CDR3nt: TGTGCCAGCAGCTTGGCAGGCGCCTTCGGCTACACCTTC
CDR3aa: CASSLAGAFGYTF

abundance: -
d_gene: -
j_gene: TRBJ2-7
v_gene: TRBV27
CDR3nt: TGTGCCAGCAGACACGGCGGGGCCTACGAGCAGTACTTC
CDR3aa: CASRHGGAYEQYF

abundance: -
d_gene: -
j_gene: TRBJ2-2
v_gene: TRBV9
CDR3nt: TGTGCCAGCAGCGAACTACAGGGGAACACCGGGGAGCTGTTTTTT
CDR3aa: CASSELQGNTGELFF

abundance: -
d_gene: -
j_gene: TRBJ1-2
v_gene: TRBV3-1/TRBV3-2
CDR3nt: TGTGCCAGCAGCCAAGATCCCAGGGGATGGTTCGGCTATGGCTACACCTTC
CDR3aa: CASSQDPRGWFGYGYTF

abundance: -
d_gene: -
j_gene: TRBJ1-6
v_gene: TRBV6-6
CDR3nt: TGTGCCAGCAGTACGGGACTGATAAATTCACCCCTCCACTTT
CDR3aa: CASSTGLINSPLHF

abundance: -
d_gene: -
j_gene: TRBJ1-1
v_gene: TRBV19
CDR3nt: TGTGCCAGTAGTATTATCGGGTCAACTGAAGCTTTCTTT
CDR3aa: CASSIIGSTEAFF

abundance: few
d_gene: -
j_gene: TRBJ1-1
v_gene: TRBV28
CDR3nt: TGTGCCAGCAGTTTATGGTTCTCAGGCGGGGAAGCTTTCTTT
CDR3aa: CASSLWFSGGEAFF

abundance: -
d_gene: TRBD1
j_gene: TRBJ1-6
v_gene: TRBV29-1
CDR3nt: TGCAGCGTCGGACAGGGCCAAAATTCACCCCTCCACTTT
CDR3aa: CSVGQGQNSPLHF

abundance: -
d_gene: -
j_gene: TRBJ1-5
v_gene: TRBV3-1/TRBV3-2
CDR3nt: TGTGCCAGCAGCCAAGACTGGGGCCAGCCCCAGCATTTT
CDR3aa: CASSQDWGQPQHF

abundance: -
d_gene: -
j_gene: TRBJ1-2
v_gene: TRBV24-1
CDR3nt: TGTGCCACCAGTGATTTCGCGAGGGATTATGGCTACACCTTC
CDR3aa: CATSDFARDYGYTF

abundance: -
d_gene: TRBD1
j_gene: TRBJ2-6
v_gene: TRBV2
CDR3nt: TGTGCCGTTCGATTAGGACAGGGAAGAGCTGGGGCCAACGTCCTGACTTTC
CDR3aa: CAVRLGQGRAGANVLTF

abundance: -
d_gene: TRBD1
j_gene: TRBJ1-5
v_gene: TRBV27
CDR3nt: TGTGCCAGCAGTACCCGGGACAGGGGAGGCTCCAGCAATCAGCCCCAGCATTTT
CDR3aa: CASSTRDRGGSSNQPQHF

abundance: -
d_gene: TRBD2
j_gene: TRBJ2-1
v_gene: TRBV7-9
CDR3nt: TGTGCCAGCAGCCCCCCTAGCGGGAGGTACAATGAGCAGTTCTTC
CDR3aa: CASSPPSGRYNEQFF

abundance: -
d_gene: TRBD2
j_gene: TRBJ2-7
v_gene: TRBV7-6
CDR3nt: TGTGCCAGCAGCAAACTAGCGGGAGGGGGCGAGCAGTACTTC
CDR3aa: CASSKLAGGGEQYF

abundance: few
d_gene: -
j_gene: TRBJ1-1
v_gene: TRBV19
CDR3nt: TGTGCCAGTAGTAAAAGTTCGGGACTCCAATTCGGGTCTGCTTTCTTT
CDR3aa: CASSKSSGLQFGSAFF

abundance: -
d_gene: -
j_gene: TRBJ1-1
v_gene: TRBV12-3/TRBV12-4
CDR3nt: TGTGCCAGCAGGACGGGTACTAGAACTGAAGCTTTCTTT
CDR3aa: CASRTGTRTEAFF

abundance: -
d_gene: TRBD1
j_gene: TRBJ1-2
v_gene: TRBV28
CDR3nt: TGTGCCAGCAGTTTGGGGACAGGGGGTTATGGCTACACCTTC
CDR3aa: CASSLGTGGYGYTF

abundance: -
d_gene: -
j_gene: TRBJ2-1
v_gene: TRBV30
CDR3nt: TGTGCCTGGAGTCCCCCCAACAATGAGCAGTTCTTC
CDR3aa: CAWSPPNNEQFF

abundance: -
d_gene: -
j_gene: TRBJ1-6
v_gene: TRBV16
CDR3nt: TGTGCCAGCAGCCGGCAGGGGCAAAGCTCACCCCTCCACTTT
CDR3aa: CASSRQGQSSPLHF

abundance: -
d_gene: TRBD2
j_gene: TRBJ2-1
v_gene: TRBV27
CDR3nt: TGTGCCAGCAGTTCCCGACCCTCGCGCGGGGGCAATGAGCAGTTCTTC
CDR3aa: CASSSRPSRGGNEQFF

abundance: -
d_gene: -
j_gene: TRBJ2-5
v_gene: TRBV28
CDR3nt: TGTGCCAGCAGCGCGCCCGGGACTTACCAAGAGACCCAGTACTTC
CDR3aa: CASSAPGTYQETQYF

abundance: -
d_gene: -
j_gene: TRBJ2-3
v_gene: TRBV7-9
CDR3nt: TGTGCCAGCAGCCGCCTCGGAATCGGGGAGGCAGATACGCAGTATTTT
CDR3aa: CASSRLGIGEADTQYF

abundance: -
d_gene: TRBD1
j_gene: TRBJ1-5
v_gene: TRBV28
CDR3nt: TGTGCCAGCACAGACCCTCAACAGGGGGGCAATCAGCCCCAGCATTTT
CDR3aa: CASTDPQQGGNQPQHF

abundance: -
d_gene: TRBD2
j_gene: TRBJ2-2
v_gene: TRBV5-4
CDR3nt: TGTGCCAGCAGCTTTAGCGGGAGGGTTGACGGGGAGCTGTTTTTT
CDR3aa: CASSFSGRVDGELFF